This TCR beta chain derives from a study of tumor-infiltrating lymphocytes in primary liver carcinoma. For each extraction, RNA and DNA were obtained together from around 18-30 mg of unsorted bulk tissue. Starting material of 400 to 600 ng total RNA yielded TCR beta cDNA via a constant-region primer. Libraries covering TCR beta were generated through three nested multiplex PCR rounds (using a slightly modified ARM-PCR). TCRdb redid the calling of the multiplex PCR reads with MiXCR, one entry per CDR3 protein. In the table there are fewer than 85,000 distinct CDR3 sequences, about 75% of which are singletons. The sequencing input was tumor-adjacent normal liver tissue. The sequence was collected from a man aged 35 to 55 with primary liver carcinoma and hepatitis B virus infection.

Written as DNA, the CDR3 is TGTGCCAGCAAAACAGGGGGATGCTATAATGAGCAGTTCTTC. Translation: CASKTGGCYNEQFF. V and J are TRBV6-2 or TRBV6-3 and TRBJ2-1; TRBD1 matches at 8 bases. Trimming took 7 bases from V and 7 from J; bases not matched to a gene: 9. In germline, CDR1 is MNHEY, CDR2 SVGEGT. The CDR3 is made up of 14 amino acids.